These 26 T cell receptor beta chains were sequenced from one sample in a study of cytomegalovirus exposure and HLA in healthy donors. In the PCR, 60 Vbeta and 13 Jbeta primers were used. Assay used: immunoSEQ multiplex PCR; TCRdb lists only in-frame clones, some missing. Among about 160,000 clones, roughly four fifths were seen once, and the ten largest hold less than 3%. Sequenced material: PBMCs. All receptors derive from a female donor in good health and CMV-seronegative.

This clone occurred a few times. The rearrangement links TRBV6-4 to TRBJ2-3; possibly TRBD2 for D (6 bases). CDR3 length equals 14 residues. CDR1 and CDR2 (germline): MRHNA, SNTAGT. The ends were cut back, 5 bases at V and 2 bases at J, with 11 bases in the middle. The CDR3, as DNA: TGTGCCAGCAGTCGGGGGAGAGACACAGATACGCAGTATTTT. As protein: CASSRGRDTDTQYF.

V and J are TRBV9 and TRBJ2-3; 13 bases agree with TRBD2. This CDR3 has 18 residues. V gave up 4 bases and J gave up 0 bases; unmatched junction bases: 8. CDR1 and CDR2 (germline): SGDLS, YYNGEE. CDR3: CASSRGGLAGTSTDTQYF. The CDR3 region has the DNA TGTGCCAGCAGCCGAGGGGGACTAGCGGGAACTAGCACAGATACGCAGTATTTT.

The chain has TRBV28 and TRBJ1-2; D is perhaps TRBD1 (5 bases). The CDR3 totals 14 residues. Trimming shortened V by 7 bases and J by 3 bases, and 15 bases separated the two germline ends. CDR1 is MDHEN and CDR2 is SYDVKM in the germline V gene. CDR3 sequence (DNA): TGTGCCAGCATGGGCACGGGGGAAGACTATGGCTACACCTTC. Translating gives CASMGTGEDYGYTF.

This clone was seen more than once but under ten times. The chain is built from TRBV30 and TRBJ1-2, with TRBD1 matching over 10 bases. The V and J ends lost 5 bases and 1 base, in that order; junction bases with no gene match: 4. CDR1 is GTSNPN, CDR2 SVGIG, per germline (reference sequence). There are 14 residues in the CDR3. CDR3 DNA sequence: TGTGCCTGGGGACAGGGGGATGTTAACTATGGCTACACCTTC. It specifies CAWGQGDVNYGYTF.

Note on this clone: The sample carries other DNA sequences with the same CDR3. V usage is TRBV5-1 and J usage is TRBJ1-1; 8 bases match TRBD1. The CDR3 consists of 13 residues. Germline V CDR1 and CDR2: SGHRS, YFSETQ. Trimming at V came to 4 bases and at J to 4 bases, leaving 3 bases not matched to a gene. CDR3 bases: TGCGCCAGCAGCCCACAGGGGGGCACTGAAGCTTTCTTT. As protein: CASSPQGGTEAFF. The full variable domain, in which reference TRBV5-1 and TRBJ1-1 provide the parts outside the CDR3, is KAGVTQTPRYLIKTRGQQVTLSCSPISGHRSVSWYQQTPGQGLQFLFEYFSETQRNKGNFPGRFSGRQFSNSRSEMNVSTLELGDSALYLCASSPQGGTEAFFGQGTRLTVV.

The chain employs TRBV2 and TRBJ2-7; 10 bases align to TRBD2. CDR1 and CDR2 from the germline V gene are SNHLY and FYNNEI. This CDR3 comprises 15 residues. Germline trimming cut 7 bases from V and 3 bases from J; bases unmatched to any gene: 9. CDR3 amino acids: CASIKEAGGVYEQYF. The CDR3, as DNA: TGTGCCAGCATAAAAGAAGCGGGAGGGGTCTACGAGCAGTACTTC.

The rearrangement joins TRBV5-1 to TRBJ2-1, with a possible D match to TRBD1 (5 bases). CDR3 length equals 14 residues. The V end lost 7 bases, the J end lost 0 bases, and 11 bases lay between the germline ends. CDR1 is SGHRS and CDR2 is YFSETQ in the germline V gene. CDR3 nucleotides: TGCGCCAGCGGTACAGGTAGCTCCTACAATGAGCAGTTCTTC. This codes for CASGTGSSYNEQFF.

This clone showed up just once. The CDR3 DNA sequence: TGTGCCAGCAGTTCAAGCCCCGGGACAGGGGGCACTGAAGCTTTCTTT. This encodes CASSSSPGTGGTEAFF. The rearrangement joins TRBV28 to TRBJ1-1, with 11 bases identical to TRBD1. Germline V lookup: CDR1 MDHEN, CDR2 SYDVKM. The V gene end was trimmed by 4 bases and the J gene end by 4 bases; junction bases not matched to a gene: 8. The CDR3 has 16 residues.

The chain couples TRBV27 to TRBJ2-7; 10 bases match TRBD2. The germline gives CDR1 MNHEY, CDR2 SMNVEV (reference sequence). The CDR3 runs 14 residues. The junction had 3 bases not matched to a gene; V was cut back by 5 bases and J by 2 bases. The CDR3 nucleotides read TGTGCCAGCAGTCCTAGCGGGGGCCCCTACGAGCAGTACTTC. It codes for CASSPSGGPYEQYF.

The rearrangement joins TRBV9 to TRBJ2-1; 10 bases align to TRBD2. Germline V gene data show CDR1 as SGDLS and CDR2 as YYNGEE. The CDR3 consists of 14 residues. V was pared by 0 bases and J by 14 bases, with 8 bases of the junction left unmatched. The CDR3 reads CASSVGSGGAFKFF. In DNA, the CDR3 is TGTGCCAGCAGCGTAGGAAGCGGGGGGGCGTTTAAGTTCTTC.

This chain joins TRBV13 and TRBJ2-3; 11 bases fit TRBD1. Per the germline V gene, CDR1 is PRHDT and CDR2 is FYEKMQ (reference sequence). Losses at the gene ends were 5 bases for V and 1 base for J; bases not matched to a gene: 2. CDR3 length equals 15 residues. CDR3 bases: TGTGCCAGCAGCCAGGGACAGGGGGGCACAGATACGCAGTATTTT. As protein: CASSQGQGGTDTQYF.

The chain is built from TRBV7-3 and TRBJ2-5; 10 bases map to TRBD1. Germline V CDR1 and CDR2: SGHTA, FQGTGA. The CDR3 is 16 residues long. V lost 5 bases to trimming and J lost 11 bases; unmatched junction nucleotides: 17. DNA for the CDR3: TGTGCCAGCAGCACAACCGGGACAGGGGCCTCGGGGGAGCAGTACTTC. The encoded protein is CASSTTGTGASGEQYF.

The chain uses TRBV11-3 and TRBJ2-3, with D perhaps TRBD2 (6 bases). This CDR3 contains 15 residues. Germline V gene lookup returns CDR1 SGHNT and CDR2 YENEEA. Trimming took 2 bases from V and 4 from J, leaving 13 bases between them. CDR3 sequence reads: CASSLRGAHPDTQYF. For the CDR3, the DNA is TGTGCCAGCAGCTTACGCGGGGCACACCCAGATACGCAGTATTTT.

Concerning this clone: The same CDR3 can be traced to other DNA sequences in this sample. The chain uses TRBV6-6 and TRBJ2-6; D gene ambiguous. Trimming removed 2 bases at V and 0 bases at J, with 5 bases between. The CDR3 loop spans 15 amino acids. Germline V gives CDR1 MNHNY, CDR2 SVGAGI (reference sequence). In DNA form, the CDR3 reads TGTGCCAGCAGTTACCGGAGCTCTGGGGCCAACGTCCTGACTTTC. Protein: CASSYRSSGANVLTF.

The chain combines TRBV19 with TRBJ2-7; 11 nucleotides line up with TRBD2. This CDR3 region has 16 residues. Germline V gives CDR1 LNHDA, CDR2 SQIVND (reference sequence). Trimming removed 3 bases from V and 7 bases from J; junction bases left unmatched: 11. In DNA form, the CDR3 reads TGTGCCAGTAGTATCCTTAGCGGGGGGGCCGTTGGTGAGCAGTACTTC. Residues: CASSILSGGAVGEQYF.

The genes are TRBV21-1 and TRBJ1-5; no check of the table's D call, TRBD1, against the DNA was made. TRBV21-1 constitutes a pseudogene. This CDR3 has 14 amino acids. CDR3 nucleotides: TGTGCCAGCAGCCGTGAGACAGGGGCGGGGCCCCAGCATTTT. As protein: CASSRETGAGPQHF.

This clone was picked up one time. The CDR3 is CASSRDRGLGQPQHF. DNA for the CDR3: TGTGCCAGCAGCCGGGACAGGGGGTTGGGGCAGCCCCAGCATTTT. This chain joins TRBV27 and TRBJ1-5; 11 bases are a match to TRBD1. Per germline, CDR1 MNHEY and CDR2 SMNVEV (reference sequence). V lost 6 bases to trimming and J lost 7 bases; unmatched junction nucleotides: 8. CDR3 size: 15 residues.

This chain joins TRBV2 and TRBJ1-4; tentative D call: TRBD1 (6 bases). CDR3 length equals 15 residues. V gave up 6 bases and J gave up 3 bases, with 14 bases separating them. Germline V CDR1 and CDR2: SNHLY, FYNNEI. CDR3 sequence (DNA): TGTGCCAGCAGGGAACAGGGTGGCGCTAATGAAAAACTGTTTTTT. Translated: CASREQGGANEKLFF. Complete variable domain (other parts from reference TRBV2 and TRBJ1-4): EPEVTQTPSHQVTQMGQEVILRCVPISNHLYFYWYRQILGQKVEFLVSFYNNEISEKSEIFDDQFSVERPDGSNFTLKIRSTKLEDSAMYFCASREQGGANEKLFFGSGTQLSVL.

The rearrangement joins TRBV6-6 to TRBJ2-7; 9 nucleotides line up with TRBD2. CDR3 size: 16 residues. V lost 10 bases, J lost 2 bases, and 15 bases stayed unmatched. Looked up from germline, CDR1 is MNHNY and CDR2 is SVGAGI (reference sequence). The CDR3 DNA reads as TGTGCCACACAGGGCCTAGCGGGAAGGGGGACCTACGAGCAGTACTTC. Encoded protein: CATQGLAGRGTYEQYF.

The V and J genes are TRBV18 and TRBJ2-5, with TRBD1 matching 7 bases. The J call could be wrong; TRBJ2-7 is a better fit for the DNA end. The CDR3 totals 12 residues. Germline assignment: CDR1 KGHSH and CDR2 LQKENI. DNA of the CDR3: TGTGCCAGCTCAACACAGGGGAACGAGCAGTACTTC. Amino acids: CASSTQGNEQYF.

The CDR3 bases are TGTGCCAGCTCACCACCGGTGGCAGGGGGGAGCAATCAGCCCCAGCATTTT. This translates into CASSPPVAGGSNQPQHF. The chain is built from TRBV18 and TRBJ1-5, with 7 bases aligning to TRBD1. V dropped 0 bases and J dropped 1; count of bases not matched to a gene: 6. The CDR3 spans 17 residues. CDR1 and CDR2 (germline): KGHSH, LQKENI.

This sequence joins TRBV4-3 and TRBJ1-2, with 7 bases fitting TRBD1. This CDR3 has 15 residues. With 1 base clipped from V and 4 bases from J, the junction kept 6 bases outside the gene matches. Germline CDR1 reads LGHNA; CDR2 reads YSLEER. Written as DNA, the CDR3 is TGCGCCAGCAGCCAAGGCCAGGGGGTCGGCTATGGCTACACCTTC. Translated: CASSQGQGVGYGYTF.

The chain links TRBV28 to TRBJ2-7; 7 bases match TRBD1. The germline gives CDR1 MDHEN, CDR2 SYDVKM. This CDR3 is built from 14 residues. V gave up 5 bases and J gave up 6 bases; unmatched junction bases: 10. CDR3 loop: CASSGRTGRGEQYF. The CDR3 DNA follows: TGTGCCAGCAGTGGAAGGACAGGTAGGGGCGAGCAGTACTTC.

As DNA, the CDR3 is TGCGCCAGCAGCCAAGACGGGGGGAGCGACGAGCAGTACTTC. Protein: CASSQDGGSDEQYF. J is TRBJ2-7 and V is TRBV4-3, with TRBD2 identical over 7 bases. The CDR3 totals 14 residues. Germline-derived CDR1 and CDR2 are LGHNA and YSLEER. J was trimmed by 5 bases and V by 0 bases; bases with no gene match: 4.

Only a few counts were recorded for this clone. V is TRBV27 and J is TRBJ1-2, with 10 bases aligning to TRBD1. J lost 8 bases, V lost 6 bases, and 6 bases had no gene match. This CDR3 is 13 amino acids long. Germline V lookup: CDR1 MNHEY, CDR2 SMNVEV (reference sequence). This chain's CDR3 is CASSSGTGVGYTF. The CDR3 nucleotides read TGTGCCAGCAGCTCCGGGACAGGGGTCGGCTACACCTTC.

The chain carries TRBV7-2 and TRBJ2-7; the D gene is possibly TRBD2 (5 bases). In germline, CDR1 is SGHTA, CDR2 FQGNSA. V was shortened by 1 base and J by 4 bases, with 17 bases between the two germline ends. CDR3 length: 16 amino acids. CDR3 sequence: CASSLGALRAGYEQYF. CDR3 DNA sequence: TGTGCCAGCAGCTTAGGGGCATTGAGGGCTGGTTACGAGCAGTACTTC.